Shown below are 19 T cell receptor beta chains from a single sample sequenced in a study of blood T cell repertoires in COVID-19. Produced via immunoSEQ multiplex PCR; TCRdb's table is partial and in-frame only. The sample lists about 48,000 clones, 75% to 95% seen once, with 5% to 6.5% in the top ten. Sequencing was carried out using peripheral blood. The origin of the receptors is a man aged 65-85 years with acute or convalescent COVID-19.

The genes are TRBV29-1 and TRBJ1-2, with 9 bases fitting TRBD1. Trimming removed 7 bases from V and 1 base from J; junction bases left unmatched: 4. The CDR3 is 13 residues long. Germline CDR1 reads SQVTM; CDR2 reads ANQGSEA. The CDR3 protein is CSAAGQGNYGYTF. CDR3 nucleotides: TGCAGCGCCGCGGGACAGGGTAACTATGGCTACACCTTC.

The chain recombines TRBV19 with TRBJ1-5; D call uncertain. V dropped 7 bases and J dropped 9 bases, with 22 bases sitting between them. CDR1 is LNHDA and CDR2 is SQIVND in the germline V gene (reference sequence). This CDR3 has 15 amino acids. CDR3 protein: CASTNEVGGSRPQHF. The CDR3 region has the DNA TGTGCCAGTACCAACGAGGTGGGAGGGTCTCGGCCCCAGCATTTT.

The chain carries TRBV7-2 and TRBJ2-1; the match to TRBD1 covers 7 bases. CDR3 size: 17 residues. Germline loops: CDR1 SGHTA, CDR2 FQGNSA. V shed 1 base, J shed 3 bases, and the junction held 9 bases outside the gene matches. In nucleotides, the CDR3 is TGTGCCAGCAGCTTAGATGTCGGCAGGGACAGCTACAATGAGCAGTTCTTC. Protein product: CASSLDVGRDSYNEQFF.

Of note for this clone: Germline is not matched at one junction end, which may reflect a read error. This sequence joins TRBV6-6 and TRBJ2-1; D is uncertain. The CDR3 extends over 12 amino acids. Germline V CDR1 and CDR2: MNHNY, SVGAGI (reference sequence). CDR3 residues: CASSSSDNEQFF. In DNA form, the CDR3 reads TGTGCCAGCAGTTCCTCCGACAATGAGCAGTTCTTC.

The CDR3 DNA is TGTGCCACCAGTGATTCACTAGCGGGGATCACCGGGGAGCTGTTTTTT. Translating it yields CATSDSLAGITGELFF. V usage is TRBV24-1 and J usage is TRBJ2-2, with 10 positions matching TRBD2. The V segment lost 2 bases and the J segment 4 bases; nucleotides outside the gene matches: 3. CDR1 KGHDR and CDR2 SFDVKD come from the germline V gene. The CDR3 totals 16 residues.

This clone is a singleton in its sample. V and J are TRBV7-3 and TRBJ1-6; TRBD1 agrees at 7 bases. CDR3 length equals 15 residues. The germline CDR1 and CDR2 sequences are SGHTA and FQGTGA. The V gene end was trimmed by 2 bases and the J gene end by 7 bases; junction bases not matched to a gene: 5. In nucleotides, the CDR3 is TGTGCCAGCAGCTTACTAGCGACAGGGAATTCACCCCTCCACTTT. Translated: CASSLLATGNSPLHF.

The chain links TRBV7-2 to TRBJ1-3; D gene uncertain. Germline assignment: CDR1 SGHTA and CDR2 FQGNSA. Trimming cost V 5 bases and J 0 bases, with 14 bases left between them. CDR3 size: 16 residues. Here the CDR3 DNA reads TGTGCCAGCAGCCCGGGGTCCCGATACTCTGGAAACACCATATATTTT. Its translation is CASSPGSRYSGNTIYF.

The chain combines TRBV7-2 with TRBJ2-2; no definite D call. CDR3 length: 16 amino acids. Between the trimmed V and J ends, which lost 1 base and 0 bases, there was a span of 9 bases. The germline CDR1 and CDR2 sequences are SGHTA and FQGNSA. This CDR3 reads CASSLVVQANTGELFF. The DNA for the CDR3 is TGTGCCAGCAGCTTAGTGGTTCAGGCGAACACCGGGGAGCTGTTTTTT.

The chain joins TRBV18 to TRBJ2-5, with TRBD1 matching over 10 bases. Germline trimming cut 6 bases from V and 4 bases from J; bases unmatched to any gene: 5. The CDR3 is 14 residues long. CDR1 is KGHSH and CDR2 is LQKENI in the germline V gene. The CDR3 here is CASSWTGGGETQYF. CDR3 bases: TGTGCCAGCTCGTGGACAGGGGGAGGAGAGACCCAGTACTTC.

DNA of the CDR3: TGTGCCAGCAGCTTAAGGACAGGCCCAGAGCAGTTCTTC. Translated, it gives CASSLRTGPEQFF. V and J are TRBV7-9 and TRBJ2-1; 7 bases are shared with TRBD1. Germline V gene lookup returns CDR1 SEHNR and CDR2 FQNEAQ (reference sequence). CDR3 size: 13 residues. V shed 2 bases, J shed 10 bases, and the junction held 5 bases outside the gene matches. Supplemented by reference TRBV7-9 and TRBJ2-1, the full variable domain reads DTGVSQNPRHKITKRGQNVTFRCDPISEHNRLYWYRQTLGQGPEFLTYFQNEAQLEKSRLLSDRFSAERPKGSFSTLEIQRTEQGDSAMYLCASSLRTGPEQFFGPGTRLTVL.

This clone was recorded only once. The chain is built from TRBV6-2 or TRBV6-3 and TRBJ2-3; TRBD2 aligns across 13 bases. Trimming removed 2 bases from V and 0 bases from J; junction bases left unmatched: 8. The CDR3 loop spans 19 amino acids. CDR1 is MNHEY, CDR2 SVGEGT, per germline. CDR3 bases: TGTGCCAGCAGTTACCGACTAGCGGGGGGCCCAACTAGCACAGATACGCAGTATTTT. It specifies CASSYRLAGGPTSTDTQYF.

The rearrangement links TRBV7-9 to TRBJ1-1; possibly TRBD1 for D (5 bases). Germline assignment: CDR1 SEHNR and CDR2 FQNEAQ (reference sequence). V lost 1 base and J lost 1, with 16 bases in between. CDR3 length equals 17 residues. CDR3 sequence: CASSLGWLQASNTEAFF. CDR3 nucleotides: TGTGCCAGCAGCTTAGGGTGGCTACAGGCATCGAACACTGAAGCTTTCTTT.

V is TRBV7-2 and J is TRBJ1-5; 7 nucleotides line up with TRBD1. This CDR3 spans 15 amino acids. The trim removed 5 bases at V and 4 bases at J, leaving 8 bases unmatched. Looked up from germline, CDR1 is SGHTA and CDR2 is FQGNSA. The CDR3 reads CASSQTGFRNQPQHF. Written as DNA, the CDR3 is TGTGCCAGCAGCCAGACAGGGTTTAGGAATCAGCCCCAGCATTTT.

The CDR3 spells CASLLSSNTEAFF. The CDR3 region has the DNA TGTGCCAGTCTCCTGTCTAGTAACACTGAAGCTTTCTTT. This chain connects TRBV19 to TRBJ1-1; D gene ambiguous. Germline V gives CDR1 LNHDA, CDR2 SQIVND (reference sequence). Deletions cut 8 bases from V and 2 bases from J, with 12 bases between. This CDR3 is built from 13 residues.

The J gene is TRBJ2-4, the V gene TRBV5-8; 11 nucleotides agree with TRBD2. CDR1 is SGHTS, CDR2 YDEGEE, per germline. V lost 1 base, J lost 3 bases, and 3 bases stayed unmatched. This CDR3 is built from 16 residues. CDR3 bases: TGTGCCAGCAGCTTGACTAGCGGGGGACTCAAAAACATTCAGTACTTC. Translated: CASSLTSGGLKNIQYF.

This clone was seen a few times. This chain uses TRBV4-1 with TRBJ2-7; D might be TRBD1 (6 bases). Trimming shortened V by 6 bases and J by 4 bases, and 16 bases separated the two germline ends. CDR3 length: 14 residues. Germline loops: CDR1 MGHRA, CDR2 YSYEKL. CDR3 bases: TGCGCCAGCAGTCGTGAGCAGGGGCAGTACGAGCAGTACTTC. As protein: CASSREQGQYEQYF.

The chain uses TRBV11-3 and TRBJ2-7; 8 bases fit TRBD2. V shed 0 bases, J shed 0 bases, and the junction held 1 base outside the gene matches. This CDR3 is 15 amino acids long. Germline assignment: CDR1 SGHNT and CDR2 YENEEA. The CDR3 DNA follows: TGTGCCAGCAGCTTAGAAGCGGGGGACTCCTACGAGCAGTACTTC. Its protein product is CASSLEAGDSYEQYF.

V usage is TRBV4-2 and J usage is TRBJ2-2, with 9 bases fitting TRBD2. V dropped 0 bases and J dropped 6; count of bases not matched to a gene: 5. This CDR3 is 16 amino acids long. CDR1 and CDR2 from the germline V gene are LGHNA and YNFKEQ. CDR3 nucleotide sequence: TGTGCCAGCAGCCAAGACGGCGGGGGGGCGGCCGGGGAGCTGTTTTTT. Protein: CASSQDGGGAAGELFF.

The chain links TRBV5-6 to TRBJ1-1; 8 bases match TRBD1. The CDR3 contains 14 residues. Germline CDR1 SGHDT, CDR2 YYEEEE. The ends lost 2 bases at V and 1 base at J; junction bases unmatched: 1. CDR3 sequence (DNA): TGTGCCAGCAGCTTCGGACAGGGGAACACTGAAGCTTTCTTT. Translation gives CASSFGQGNTEAFF.